The clone carrying this T cell receptor beta chain was observed once. These data come from a study of blood T cell repertoires in COVID-19. Study as a whole: There were acute and convalescent COVID-19 samples, and they came from the United States, Italy and Spain. The analysed material was cDNA or gDNA that came from T cells, B-cell-depleted T cells, or PBMCs.

Recruits, aged 18 to 89 years, lived in 25 or so US areas. Per the original methods: By means of reference gene primer amplification, nucleated cell counts were estimated. Here immunoSEQ multiplex PCR was the method, and the copy in TCRdb shows in-frame clones only, minus some. V and J calls plus clone size are reproduced from that table; the DNA served to infer D and trimming. The sample records a few hundred thousand clones, approximately 80% being singletons. The length of the CDR3 is 13 residues. V shed 6 bases and J shed 0 bases, with 8 bases lying between them. Per germline, CDR1 SGHTA and CDR2 FQGTGA.

The rearrangement uses TRBV7-3 and TRBJ1-1, with D maybe TRBD1 (5 bases). Specimen: PBMCs or T cells enriched from blood (not recorded which). This clonotype was sampled from a man aged 35 to 55 who had recovered from COVID-19. CDR3 sequence: CASRAGLNTEAFF. CDR3 sequence (DNA): TGTGCCAGCAGGGCGGGGCTGAACACTGAAGCTTTCTTT.